The 8 T cell receptor beta chains below all came from one sample that was sequenced in a study of human T cells and chemical hapten exposure. From the RACE reads, TCRdb called clonotypes with MiXCR, one entry per CDR3 protein. The sample consists of just over 350,000 distinct CDR3 sequences, about 6.3% of them appearing once. Time point noted: patch test 2, 6 weeks after DPC sensitization. Treatment denoted: therapeutic diphenylcyclopropenone sensitization with weekly scalp DPC. Sequenced here: whole blood, sampled in connection with sensitization to the hapten diphenylcyclopropenone (DPC). All receptors derive from a woman in her late teens or twenties with alopecia areata. Some clones in this sample may be carry-over from other donors' samples.

This clonotype came up many times. This chain joins TRBV20-1 and TRBJ1-4; D may be TRBD1 (6 bases). Trimming cost V 0 bases and J 8 bases, with 16 bases left between them. Germline V gives CDR1 DFQATT, CDR2 SNEGSKA (reference sequence). CDR3 length: 15 residues. For the CDR3, the DNA is TGCAGTGCTAGAGATCCTCTCGAAAGGGGGGAAAAACTGTTTTTT. Translating it yields CSARDPLERGEKLFF.

This clonotype was recorded many times. This chain's CDR3 is CATAKTSGGGDTQYF. DNA for the CDR3: TGTGCCACCGCCAAGACTAGCGGGGGGGGAGATACGCAGTATTTT. The chain employs TRBV7-2 and TRBJ2-3; 14 bases are shared with TRBD2. The CDR3 runs to 15 residues. The germline gives CDR1 SGHTA, CDR2 FQGNSA. Germline trimming cut 10 bases from V and 5 bases from J; bases unmatched to any gene: 8. Full variable domain (outside the CDR3, taken from reference TRBV7-2 and TRBJ2-3): GAGVSQSPSNKVTEKGKDVELRCDPISGHTALYWYRQSLGQGLEFLIYFQGNSAPDKSGLPSDRFSAERTGGSVSTLTIQRTQQEDSAVYLCATAKTSGGGDTQYFGPGTRLTVL.

As to this clonotype: The junction shows a germline mismatch at one end, possibly a read error. The gene calls are TRBV7-9 and TRBJ2-1, with a possible D match to TRBD2 (6 bases). The CDR3 loop spans 13 amino acids. Per the germline V gene, CDR1 is SEHNR and CDR2 is FQNEAQ (reference sequence). The CDR3 bases are TGTGCCAGCAGCGGGGGGACGTACAATGTGCAGTTCTTC. This gives the protein CASSGGTYNVQFF. The variable domain in full, with the rest retrieved from reference TRBV7-9 and TRBJ2-1, is DTGVSQNPRHKITKRGQNVTFRCDPISEHNRLYWYRQTLGQGPEFLTYFQNEAQLEKSRLLSDRFSAERPKGSFSTLEIQRTEQGDSAMYLCASSGGTYNVQFFGPGTRLTVL.

A few counts support this clonotype. The chain carries TRBV19 and TRBJ2-6; D is unresolved. CDR1 LNHDA and CDR2 SQIVND come from the germline V gene (reference sequence). Trimming pared 9 bases from V and 4 bases from J, leaving 13 bases between. The CDR3 has 14 residues. CDR3 amino acids: CASMEMAGANVLTF. The CDR3 DNA follows: TGTGCCAGCATGGAAATGGCCGGGGCCAACGTCCTGACTTTC.

This clonotype was found many times. The chain employs TRBV4-3 and TRBJ1-1; the match to TRBD1 covers 7 bases. Germline CDR1 is LGHNA and CDR2 is YSLEER. V dropped 0 bases and J dropped 0; count of bases not matched to a gene: 7. The CDR3 loop spans 17 amino acids. The CDR3: CASSQEFAGQVNTEAFF. In DNA, the CDR3 is TGCGCCAGCAGCCAAGAATTCGCCGGACAGGTGAACACTGAAGCTTTCTTT.

This clonotype was seen more than once but under ten times. The gene calls are TRBV5-1 and TRBJ2-3, with D perhaps TRBD1 (7 bases). This CDR3 spans 16 amino acids. In germline, CDR1 is SGHRS, CDR2 YFSETQ. Trimming left V 4 bases short and J 6 bases short, with 21 bases between. DNA of the CDR3: TGCGCCAGCAGCCTGGAGACAGGGCGTGCGGGGGATACGCAGTATTTT. Protein: CASSLETGRAGDTQYF.

This sequence joins TRBV11-2 and TRBJ2-4, with D perhaps matching TRBD1 (6 bases). This CDR3 has 16 amino acids. V was cut by 6 bases and J by 1 base, with 16 bases left in between. From germline, CDR1 is SGHAT and CDR2 FQNNGV. The CDR3 DNA reads TGTGCCAGCAGTCAACAGGGTTTCGGGGCCAAAAACATTCAGTACTTC. This gives the protein CASSQQGFGAKNIQYF.

At least ten counts were recorded for this clonotype. The genes are TRBV6-2 or TRBV6-3 and TRBJ2-3; no definite D call. Deletions cut 2 bases from V and 0 bases from J, with 15 bases between. This CDR3 is built from 17 residues. Germline CDR1 MNHEY, CDR2 SVGEGT. The CDR3 DNA is TGTGCCAGCAGTTACACAGACGTCCGGATTAGCACAGATACGCAGTATTTT. Its protein product is CASSYTDVRISTDTQYF.